This TCR beta chain was retrieved from a study of shared clonotypes between healthy human individuals. Study-level findings and limits: Richness estimates generally favored naive over memory subsets.

The data were produced by immunoSEQ multiplex PCR, yet TCRdb's version contains in-frame clones alone and is incomplete. The table records roughly 600,000 clones, 98% of them present only once. As regards this clone: Antigen unknown.

Naivety among CD8 cells was defined by CD45RO negativity and positive CCR7 selection, thereby excluding terminally differentiated effector memory CD45RA+ cells. The germline V gene has CDR1 SNHLY and CDR2 FYNNEI. The CDR3 has 13 amino acids. The V gene end was trimmed by 8 bases and the J gene end by 4 bases; junction bases not matched to a gene: 6. This TCR was recovered from a man aged 25 to 40 in good health. This sequence joins TRBV2 and TRBJ1-1; 8 nucleotides align to TRBD1. Source material: naive CD8+ T cells sorted from blood. The CDR3 region is CASASTGGTEAFF. CDR3 bases: TGTGCCAGCGCTTCAACAGGGGGCACTGAAGCTTTCTTT.